The rows below give T cell receptor beta chains drawn from one sample of a study of T cell responses to AZD1222 COVID-19 vaccine. Assay: immunoSEQ multiplex PCR; the TCRdb copy retains only in-frame clones and omits some. The table shows roughly 100,000 clones, with almost 90% occurring only once. The source was peripheral blood, collected on day 0 of AZD1222 vaccination. The receptors stem from an adult in good health. CDR3s include the opening cysteine and the closing phenylalanine or tryptophan. A D gene is named only where the DNA matches it firmly. Not all rows give a size; the values are once, few, many and, for expanded clones, a class.

v_gene	d_gene	j_gene	abundance	CDR3nt	CDR3aa
TRBV7-3	TRBD2	TRBJ2-7	once	TGTGCCAGCAGCCCCGGGACTACTTCCTACGAGCAGTACTTC	CASSPGTTSYEQYF
TRBV18	TRBD1	TRBJ1-2	once	TGTGCCAGCTCACCAGGGGACAGTAAGGGCTACACCTTC	CASSPGDSKGYTF
TRBV7-3	NA	TRBJ2-7	once	TGTGCCAGCAGCTTAGTGGCTAGTCCGGACTACGAGCAGTACTTC	CASSLVASPDYEQYF
TRBV3-1/TRBV3-2	NA	TRBJ2-2	many	TGTGCCAGCAGCCACCCCTGGGACTTGGAGCCCCCCGGGGAGCTGTTTTTT	CASSHPWDLEPPGELFF
TRBV27	NA	TRBJ2-7	NA	TGTGCCAGCAGTTTAAATGACCAGTACGAGCAGTACTTC	CASSLNDQYEQYF
TRBV3-1/TRBV3-2	TRBD2	TRBJ2-4	NA	TGTGCCAGCAGCCAACATGGGGGAGGGCGAGCCAAAAACATTCAGTACTTC	CASSQHGGGRAKNIQYF
TRBV7-9	TRBD1	TRBJ1-2	NA	TGTGCCAGCAGCTTAGACCAGGGGGCCGACTATGGCTACACCTTC	CASSLDQGADYGYTF
TRBV6-5	NA	TRBJ2-3	NA	TGTGCCAGCACTGTTAGAGATACGCAGTATTTT	CASTVRDTQYF
TRBV19	NA	TRBJ2-7	NA	TGTGCCAGTAGTTTGACTGCCCCCTCCTACGAGCAGTACTTC	CASSLTAPSYEQYF
TRBV6-5	TRBD1	TRBJ1-1	NA	TGTGCCAGCAGTCGGGACAGGGCGAACACTGAAGCTTTCTTT	CASSRDRANTEAFF
TRBV9	NA	TRBJ1-6	NA	TGTGCCAGCAGTCCAACCGGGACACCAAATTCACCCCTCCACTTT	CASSPTGTPNSPLHF
TRBV18	NA	TRBJ1-2	NA	TGTGCCAGCTCATCGACAGACTATGGCTACACCTTC	CASSSTDYGYTF
TRBV7-2	TRBD2	TRBJ2-2	NA	TGTGCCAGCAGCTTGGGCGGGAGGAACACCGGGGAGCTGTTTTTT	CASSLGGRNTGELFF
TRBV6-5	TRBD2	TRBJ2-1	once	TGTGCCAGCACCCTGACTAGCTTGTCCTACAATGAGCAGTTCTTC	CASTLTSLSYNEQFF
TRBV4-1	NA	TRBJ1-5	NA	TGCGCCAGCAGCGATACGGAGAAGCAGACCCAGCATTTT	CASSDTEKQTQHF
TRBV9	NA	TRBJ2-7	NA	TGTGCCAGCAGCGTAGAAGAGAGGGACCTTTCCGAGCAGTACTTC	CASSVEERDLSEQYF
TRBV24-1	NA	TRBJ1-1	NA	TGTGCCACCAGTGGACAGAGGAACACTGAAGCTTTCTTT	CATSGQRNTEAFF
TRBV6-5	TRBD2	TRBJ2-5	NA	TGTGCCAGCAGTCCGGGGGGGACCCAAGAGACCCAGTACTTC	CASSPGGTQETQYF
TRBV5-4	NA	TRBJ1-6	few	TGTGCCAGCAGCTTCGGGACCCTCTCAGGTCGAACCCTCCACTTT	CASSFGTLSGRTLHF
TRBV19	NA	TRBJ1-1	NA	TGTGCCAGTAGTATGGTACAGGGCTTTACTGAAGCTTTCTTT	CASSMVQGFTEAFF
TRBV30	NA	TRBJ1-1	NA	TGTGCCTGGGTGTGGAGGGGCAGGGTCACTGAAGCTTTCTTT	CAWVWRGRVTEAFF
TRBV7-2	NA	TRBJ1-1	once	TGTGCCAGCAGCACGGGAATGAACACTGAAGCTTTCTTT	CASSTGMNTEAFF
TRBV2	NA	TRBJ1-3	NA	TGTGCCAGCCGTCCAGGGGCGGACACCATATATTTT	CASRPGADTIYF
TRBV29-1	TRBD1	TRBJ2-1	NA	TGCAGCGTTGGGGGGACAGGGGGCCATGAGCAGTTCTTC	CSVGGTGGHEQFF
TRBV3-1/TRBV3-2	NA	TRBJ2-7	NA	TGTGCCAGCAGCCAAGATCACGTCAGCGAGCAGTACTTC	CASSQDHVSEQYF
TRBV7-2	NA	TRBJ2-3	NA	TGTGCCAGCAGCTTAGCACTAGCAGATACGCAGTATTTT	CASSLALADTQYF
TRBV18	TRBD1	TRBJ2-1	NA	TGTGCCAGCTCACCCAGGCAGGGGGATGTCAATGAGCAGTTCTTC	CASSPRQGDVNEQFF
TRBV2	NA	TRBJ1-2	NA	TGTGCCAGCAGGGTCGAAGGCGGTGGCTACACCTTC	CASRVEGGGYTF
TRBV19	NA	TRBJ2-2	NA	TGTGCCAGTAGCCTGGGGCAGGGGCCCGCCGGGGAGCTGTTTTTT	CASSLGQGPAGELFF
TRBV5-1	NA	TRBJ2-5	NA	TGCGCCAGCAGCCCTATGTACCAAGAGACCCAGTACTTC	CASSPMYQETQYF
TRBV18	NA	TRBJ1-4	NA	TGTGCCAGCTCCCTCGTCACGCCTAATGAAAAACTGTTTTTT	CASSLVTPNEKLFF
TRBV5-8	TRBD1	TRBJ1-1	NA	TGTGCCAGCAGCCATACCGCTGGGACAGTGAACACTGAAGCTTTCTTT	CASSHTAGTVNTEAFF
TRBV27	NA	TRBJ2-7	NA	TGTGCCAGCAGTTTAAATATACTTGGCATTTACGAGCAGTACTTC	CASSLNILGIYEQYF
TRBV6-2/TRBV6-3	NA	TRBJ2-1	NA	TGTGCCAGCAGTTACTCGGTGGTCGGGCACAATGAGCAGTTCTTC	CASSYSVVGHNEQFF
TRBV28	TRBD2	TRBJ2-2	NA	TGTGCCAGCAGTTATCTCGGGGGGAGGCGGAACACCGGGGAGCTGTTTTTT	CASSYLGGRRNTGELFF
TRBV6-5	NA	TRBJ1-2	NA	TGTGCCAGCAGCTATCCGGGACCTAACTATGGCTACACCTTC	CASSYPGPNYGYTF
TRBV27	TRBD1	TRBJ1-2	NA	TGTGCCAGCAGTTTAAGACAGGGGAATGGCTACACCTTC	CASSLRQGNGYTF
TRBV3-1/TRBV3-2	NA	TRBJ2-7	NA	TGTGCCAGCAGCCAAGACTCGGGCTACGAGCAGTACTTC	CASSQDSGYEQYF
TRBV29-1	TRBD1	TRBJ1-2	once	TGCAGCGTTGGGGACAGGGTGAAGGATGGCTACACCTTC	CSVGDRVKDGYTF
TRBV19	NA	TRBJ2-3	NA	TGTGCCAGTAGTCCCCGACAGGGCGGCGGGAGAAAGACAGATACGCAGTATTTT	CASSPRQGGGRKTDTQYF
TRBV19	TRBD1	TRBJ2-3	NA	TGTGCCAGTACCACGTCAGGGGGTGGTCTTGGTACGCAGTATTTT	CASTTSGGGLGTQYF
TRBV6-4	NA	TRBJ1-1	NA	TGTGCCAGCAGTTTACAGGGTGACACTGAAGCTTTCTTT	CASSLQGDTEAFF
TRBV21-1	NA	TRBJ1-5	NA	TGTGCCAGCAGCCTCGGACAGCGAAGAAATCAGCCCCAGCATTTT	CASSLGQRRNQPQHF
TRBV12-3/TRBV12-4	NA	TRBJ1-2	NA	TGTGCCAGCAGTTTGGGTCCCTATGGCTACACCTTC	CASSLGPYGYTF
TRBV10-1	TRBD1	TRBJ2-2	NA	TGCGCCAGCAGGGCCCGGACAGGAGGTTCACTGTTTTTT	CASRARTGGSLFF
TRBV6-5	NA	TRBJ1-3	NA	TGTGCCAGCAGTCTACAGGGCGTCCACACCATATATTTT	CASSLQGVHTIYF
TRBV9	NA	TRBJ1-6	NA	TGTGCCAGCAGCCGGCAGGGGTTGGATTCACCCCTCCACTTT	CASSRQGLDSPLHF
TRBV7-9	TRBD1	TRBJ1-2	NA	TGTGCCAGCAGCCAGACAGGGACCTATGGCTACACCTTC	CASSQTGTYGYTF
TRBV6-4	NA	TRBJ2-3	NA	TGTGCCAGCAGTGCGGAGGAAGGCACAGATACGCAGTATTTT	CASSAEEGTDTQYF